A selection of T cell receptor beta chains follows, all from one sample in a study of T cell repertoires in aging, cancer and after chemotherapy. MiXCR, applied by TCRdb to the multiplex PCR reads, yields one record per CDR3 protein. Among fewer than 7,500 distinct CDR3 sequences, about 38% were seen once, and the ten largest hold around 47%. The specimen was blood. All receptors derive from a human donor in good health. The CDR3 runs from the conserved cysteine through the conserved F or W. D genes are given only for firm matches. Size tells how often a clone was seen (once, few, many) or the class of an expanded clone, and some rows leave it out.

D	V	J	size	CDR3	DNA
.	TRBV18	TRBJ2-3	few	CASSPDDDTQYF	TGTGCCAGCTCACCGGATGATGATACGCAGTATTTT
TRBD2	TRBV4-3	TRBJ2-3	.	CASSQGVQVGGGEIREDPPDTQYF	TGTGCCAGCAGCCAAGGCGTGCAGGTCGGGGGGGGGGAGATCCGGGAGGATCCCCCCGATACGCAGTATTTT
.	TRBV27	TRBJ1-1	.	CASSFLKNTEAFF	TGTGCCAGCAGTTTTCTTAAGAACACTGAAGCTTTCTTT
TRBD1	TRBV6-2/TRBV6-3	TRBJ2-1	few	CASKGTGVRGEQFF	TGTGCCAGCAAAGGGACAGGGGTTCGGGGTGAGCAGTTCTTC
.	TRBV29-1	TRBJ2-2	medium-sized	CSVVQKGTGELFF	TGCAGCGTTGTACAGAAGGGGACCGGGGAGCTGTTTTTT
.	TRBV6-5	TRBJ1-1	few	CASSWTFTNTEAFF	TGTGCCAGCAGCTGGACCTTTACGAACACTGAAGCTTTCTTT
.	TRBV6-1	TRBJ1-1	.	CASSSQLNTEAFF	TGTGCCAGCAGTTCGCAGCTGAACACTGAAGCTTTCTTT
TRBD2	TRBV6-1	TRBJ2-3	.	CASSEAFWASGGPYGDTQYF	TGTGCCAGCAGTGAAGCGTTTTGGGCTAGCGGGGGGCCCTATGGAGATACGCAGTATTTT
.	TRBV27	TRBJ2-3	few	CASSLSKFTDTQYF	TGTGCCAGCAGTTTATCGAAGTTTACAGATACGCAGTATTTT
TRBD2	TRBV6-2/TRBV6-3	TRBJ2-4	once	CATTRASGGVGNIQYF	TGTGCCACCACCCGGGCTAGCGGGGGGGTTGGAAACATTCAGTACTTC
.	TRBV11-1	TRBJ1-1	.	CASSYRLTEAFF	TGTGCCAGCAGTTACAGGTTGACTGAAGCTTTCTTT
TRBD1	TRBV7-6	TRBJ2-7	.	CASSSSAGTGTYEQYF	TGTGCCAGCAGCTCCTCTGCCGGGACAGGAACCTACGAGCAGTACTTC
.	TRBV27	TRBJ2-3	.	CASSLSTGGLGERDTQYF	TGTGCCAGCAGTTTATCGACTGGTGGTCTCGGGGAAAGAGATACGCAGTATTTT
.	TRBV6-6	TRBJ1-5	.	CASSYGEQRRGQPQHF	TGTGCCAGCAGTTACGGGGAACAGAGACGGGGCCAGCCCCAGCATTTT
.	TRBV18	TRBJ2-7	.	CASSVGGDSSYEQYF	TGTGCCAGCTCTGTAGGGGGAGATAGCTCCTACGAGCAGTACTTC
.	TRBV20-1	TRBJ2-5	.	CSASGSTRDGTQYF	TGCAGTGCTAGTGGATCAACGAGGGACGGGACCCAGTACTTC
.	TRBV15	TRBJ2-3	few	CATSRDALALSGDVYF	TGTGCCACCAGCAGGGATGCACTAGCCTTATCGGGGGATGTGTATTTT
TRBD1	TRBV29-1	TRBJ2-7	hyperexpanded	CSVGGETGAAGEQYF	TGCAGCGTGGGGGGCGAGACAGGGGCGGCGGGAGAGCAGTACTTC
.	TRBV14	TRBJ2-1	.	CASSLNNEQFF	TGTGCCAGCAGCCTTAACAATGAGCAGTTCTTC
.	TRBV19	TRBJ1-2	.	CASTTPSTGDYGYTF	TGTGCCAGTACCACCCCCAGCACCGGCGACTATGGCTACACCTTC
TRBD1	TRBV6-5	TRBJ1-4	.	CASSYGTGGGGRYLEKLFF	TGTGCCAGCAGTTACGGGACAGGGGGCGGGGGCAGATATTTGGAAAAACTGTTTTTT
.	TRBV6-5	TRBJ1-6	few	CASRAMGNSPLHF	TGTGCCAGCAGAGCCATGGGGAATTCACCCCTCCACTTT
.	TRBV7-2	TRBJ1-2	few	CASSYGTRAGGYTF	TGTGCCAGCAGCTACGGGACCCGGGCGGGTGGCTACACCTTC
.	TRBV7-6	TRBJ2-1	.	CASSLVRGNEQFF	TGTGCCAGCAGCTTAGTACGGGGGAATGAGCAGTTCTTC
.	TRBV6-5	TRBJ2-5	few	CASSEGPKETQYF	TGTGCCAGCAGTGAGGGTCCTAAGGAGACCCAGTACTTC
.	TRBV6-1	TRBJ2-7	.	CASRIPGPSTYEQYF	TGTGCCAGCAGAATACCGGGCCCTTCTACCTACGAGCAGTACTTC
TRBD2	TRBV12-3/TRBV12-4	TRBJ2-3	.	CASSLGGGALDTQYF	TGTGCCAGCAGTTTAGGCGGGGGGGCCTTAGATACGCAGTATTTT
.	TRBV6-5	TRBJ1-2	few	CASSLWGALPPRYGYTF	TGTGCCAGCAGTTTGTGGGGGGCGCTTCCCCCACGCTATGGCTACACCTTC
.	TRBV11-1	TRBJ2-5	few	CASSLSPGLQETQYF	TGTGCCAGCAGCTTATCCCCAGGGTTGCAAGAGACCCAGTACTTC
.	TRBV5-5	TRBJ2-1	few	CASSPTARSEQFF	TGTGCCAGCAGCCCCACTGCCAGGAGTGAGCAGTTCTTC
.	TRBV6-2/TRBV6-3	TRBJ2-7	.	CASSKAGTTYEQYF	TGTGCCAGCAGTAAAGCGGGGACAACCTACGAGCAGTACTTC
TRBD2	TRBV7-2	TRBJ2-1	.	CASSRTSVPSSYNEQFF	TGTGCCAGCAGTCGGACTAGCGTCCCGAGCTCCTACAATGAGCAGTTCTTC